The 6 T cell receptor beta chains presented below share a single source sample, sequenced in a study of T cells in localized non-small cell lung cancer. Only in-frame clones appear in the TCRdb table, and some are missing; sequencing was by immunoSEQ multiplex PCR. The table lists tens of thousands of clones, around three quarters of them singletons. The input for sequencing was PBMCs, taken before any cancer treatment. These receptors were collected from a woman between 35 and 75 years old with stage II lung adenocarcinoma.

This chain links TRBV6-5 with TRBJ1-2; 8 nucleotides match TRBD1. Germline V lookup: CDR1 MNHEY, CDR2 SVGAGI. V trimming: 5 bases; J trimming: 4 bases; junction bases outside the gene matches: 3. The length of the CDR3 is 13 residues. This chain's CDR3 is CASSPDRAYGYTF. Written as DNA, the CDR3 is TGTGCCAGCAGTCCGGACAGGGCCTATGGCTACACCTTC.

The chain combines TRBV19 with TRBJ1-5; possibly TRBD1 for D (5 bases). The CDR3 totals 16 residues. Trimming shortened V by 4 bases and J by 0 bases, and 13 bases separated the two germline ends. CDR1 is LNHDA, CDR2 SQIVND, per germline (reference sequence). The CDR3 reads CASSTRQPYSNQPQHF. The CDR3 bases are TGTGCCAGTAGTACCAGACAGCCCTATAGCAATCAGCCCCAGCATTTT.

This clone was detected once. The genes are TRBV14 and TRBJ1-1, with 8 bases identical to TRBD1. CDR1 is SGHDN and CDR2 is FVKESK in the germline V gene. CDR3 size: 15 residues. Losses at the gene ends were 3 bases for V and 0 bases for J; bases not matched to a gene: 3. The CDR3: CASSQLTGVNTEAFF. Here the CDR3 DNA reads TGTGCCAGCAGCCAGTTGACAGGGGTGAACACTGAAGCTTTCTTT.

V and J are TRBV6-5 and TRBJ1-5, with D uncertain. V shed 0 bases and J shed 9 bases, with 9 bases lying between them. Germline CDR1 and CDR2: MNHEY and SVGAGI. The CDR3 consists of 13 residues. In DNA form, the CDR3 reads TGTGCCAGCAGTTACTCGGCGGTGGGGCCCCAGCATTTT. This sequence encodes CASSYSAVGPQHF.

J is TRBJ2-1 and V is TRBV14; D is uncertain. V was clipped by 0 bases and J by 5 bases, with 17 bases between them. The CDR3 is 17 residues long. The V gene's germline CDR1 is SGHDN and CDR2 FVKESK. The CDR3 loop reads CASSQDQRSIPNNEQFF. CDR3 coding DNA: TGTGCCAGCAGCCAAGATCAAAGGTCCATCCCCAACAATGAGCAGTTCTTC.

V usage is TRBV4-3 and J usage is TRBJ1-2; D possibly corresponds to TRBD1 (6 bases). The CDR3 loop spans 14 amino acids. Germline CDR1 LGHNA, CDR2 YSLEER. V dropped 0 bases and J dropped 7 bases, with 12 bases sitting between them. The CDR3 nucleotides read TGCGCCAGCAGCCAAGAGTTGGGGGCGCGTGGCTACACCTTC. This gives the protein CASSQELGARGYTF.